One sample yielded the 7 T cell receptor beta chains listed below, sequenced in a study of T cell clonotyping in hematopoietic cell transplantation. TCRdb's table, derived via immunoSEQ multiplex PCR, lists solely in-frame clones and lacks some. This sample has over 25,000 clones; almost 96% occur once, and the top ten carry less than 1.5%. Sequencing was carried out using peripheral blood mononuclear cells. These receptors were obtained from a man aged 50 to 59 in good health. Some clones in this sample may be carry-over from other donors' samples.

This clone has a single count. This chain uses TRBV6-5 with TRBJ2-7, with a weak D call TRBD1 (6 bases). Germline assignment: CDR1 MNHEY and CDR2 SVGAGI. The CDR3 runs to 14 residues. V gave up 6 bases and J gave up 7 bases, with 19 bases separating them. The CDR3: CASSGWQGLREQYF. The DNA of the CDR3 is TGTGCCAGCAGCGGATGGCAGGGGTTGAGGGAGCAGTACTTC.

CDR3 bases: TGTGCCTGGAGATCGGGACCTCAGAACACCGGGGAGCTGTTTTTT. Translation: CAWRSGPQNTGELFF. V is TRBV30 and J is TRBJ2-2, with D possibly being TRBD1 or TRBD2 (5 bases each). CDR3 length: 15 residues. The V and J ends lost 3 bases and 1 base respectively, with 12 bases between them. Germline CDR1 is GTSNPN and CDR2 is SVGIG (reference sequence).

The V and J genes are TRBV2 and TRBJ2-5; TRBD2 might be the D (6 bases). Germline loops: CDR1 SNHLY, CDR2 FYNNEI. The CDR3 is made up of 16 amino acids. V shed 7 bases and J shed 0 bases, with 18 bases lying between them. CDR3 sequence (DNA): TGTGCCAGCACCCTAAGCCCACGGGAGTACCAAGAGACCCAGTACTTC. Amino acids: CASTLSPREYQETQYF.

This chain joins TRBV7-9 and TRBJ1-6; TRBD1 matches 8 bases. Looked up from germline, CDR1 is SEHNR and CDR2 is FQNEAQ (reference sequence). The CDR3 is 13 amino acids. V shed 5 bases and J 8 bases; nucleotides not matched to a gene: 2. CDR3 DNA sequence: TGTGCCAGCAGCACAGGGGGAGATTCACCCCTCCACTTT. Translated: CASSTGGDSPLHF.

The J gene is TRBJ2-2, the V gene TRBV9; 9 nucleotides align to TRBD2. Germline trimming cut 2 bases from V and 5 bases from J; bases unmatched to any gene: 13. Per germline, CDR1 SGDLS and CDR2 YYNGEE. The CDR3 consists of 18 residues. The CDR3 reads CASSVGPRGLASTGELFF. CDR3 nucleotides: TGTGCCAGCAGCGTCGGACCTCGCGGACTAGCGTCGACCGGGGAGCTGTTTTTT.

The J gene is TRBJ1-2, the V gene TRBV28; D not resolved. This CDR3 is built from 16 residues. V was trimmed by 6 bases and J by 4 bases, leaving 21 bases between them. The germline V gene encodes CDR1 MDHEN and CDR2 SYDVKM. CDR3 DNA: TGTGCCAGCAGCCCCCTCGGGAGGGAGTATATCTATGGCTACACCTTC. This translates into CASSPLGREYIYGYTF.

This sequence joins TRBV5-6 and TRBJ1-1, with 8 nucleotides matching TRBD1. The CDR3 has 16 residues. The V and J ends lost 3 bases and 8 bases, in that order; junction bases with no gene match: 15. Germline assignment: CDR1 SGHDT and CDR2 YYEEEE. The CDR3 coding sequence is TGTGCCAGCAGCTCCCGGACCCTGGACAGGGATCGCGAAGCTTTCTTT. Its protein is CASSSRTLDRDREAFF.